This T cell receptor (beta chain) appears in the sequencing data of a study of prognosis after radiotherapy for stage I lung cancer. Study-wide context: Concurrent therapy with stereotactic body radiotherapy was received by no patient.

Genomic DNA served as the source from which two-round multiplex PCR generated TCR beta CDR3 amplicons. Amplification in first-round PCR relied on primers specific to each TRBV and TRBJ gene. In TCRdb, the multiplex PCR reads were re-called with MiXCR into one record per CDR3 protein. The table lists about 12,000 distinct CDR3 sequences, nearly 55% of them singletons, with less than 25% in the top ten. The germline CDR1 and CDR2 sequences are LNHNV and YYDKDF (reference sequence). Trimming left V 5 bases short and J 2 bases short, with 10 bases between. The CDR3 extends over 13 amino acids. The genes are TRBV15 and TRBJ2-7, with D unclear. Sequenced material: PBMCs, taken before or after stereotactic body radiation therapy (not recorded which). The source of this sequence is a donor over 45 with non-small cell lung cancer. The CDR3 nucleotides read TGTGCCACCAGCGTGGCGGATGCCTACGAGCAGTACTTC. Encoded protein: CATSVADAYEQYF.